These 10 T cell receptor beta chains originate from one sample sequenced in a study of blood T cell repertoires in COVID-19. Using immunoSEQ multiplex PCR, the repertoire was profiled, and TCRdb retains in-frame clones only, with some absent. The data contain a few hundred thousand clones, roughly nine tenths of them singletons. Sequenced input: peripheral blood. Every receptor here comes from a man aged 60 to 75 with acute or convalescent COVID-19.

The chain couples TRBV5-1 to TRBJ2-6, with TRBD2 as a possible D gene (5 bases). The CDR3 is 15 amino acids. Trimming took 0 bases from V and 2 from J, leaving 6 bases between them. CDR1 SGHRS and CDR2 YFSETQ come from the germline V gene. The CDR3 sequence: CASSLDGAGANVLTF. Here the CDR3 DNA reads TGCGCCAGCAGCTTGGACGGGGCTGGGGCCAACGTCCTGACTTTC.

The chain carries TRBV5-8 and TRBJ1-5; TRBD1 is a possible D gene (6 bases). Germline CDR1 and CDR2: SGHTS and YDEGEE. The length of the CDR3 is 17 residues. V was pared by 0 bases and J by 0 bases, with 13 bases between. CDR3 in amino acids: CASSLDGTQYSNQPQHF. As DNA, the CDR3 is TGTGCCAGCAGCTTGGACGGGACACAATATAGCAATCAGCCCCAGCATTTT.

This chain connects TRBV13 to TRBJ1-2, with a possible D match to TRBD1 (5 bases). The germline gives CDR1 PRHDT, CDR2 FYEKMQ (reference sequence). V lost 2 bases and J 7 bases, leaving 11 bases between the germline ends. The CDR3 consists of 13 residues. CDR3 in amino acids: CASSLSPGGGYTF. The CDR3 DNA sequence: TGTGCCAGCAGCTTAAGCCCGGGGGGTGGCTACACCTTC.

The chain joins TRBV14 to TRBJ2-1; maybe TRBD2 (6 bases). The ends were cut back, 4 bases at V and 9 bases at J, with 7 bases in the middle. Germline V gene data show CDR1 as SGHDN and CDR2 as FVKESK. The CDR3 length is 11 residues. CDR3 loop: CASSRGVEQFF. DNA of the CDR3: TGTGCCAGCAGCCGGGGGGTTGAGCAGTTCTTC. The full variable domain, rest sourced from reference TRBV14 and TRBJ2-1, is EAGVTQFPSHSVIEKGQTVTLRCDPISGHDNLYWYRRVMGKEIKFLLHFVKESKQDESGMPNNRFLAERTGGTYSTLKVQPAELEDSGVYFCASSRGVEQFFGPGTRLTVL.

This sequence joins TRBV11-2 and TRBJ2-7; D call uncertain. CDR1 SGHAT and CDR2 FQNNGV come from the germline V gene. CDR3 length: 15 amino acids. The germline V and J ends were trimmed by 5 bases and 1 base, with 15 bases remaining between them. The CDR3 loop reads CASSPPVRSSYEQYF. The CDR3, as DNA: TGTGCCAGCAGCCCCCCCGTGCGGAGTTCCTACGAGCAGTACTTC.

CDR3 in DNA: TGTGCCAGCAGCTTGGGGCGCGGCGGTGGGTACCAAGAGACCCAGTACTTC. Encoded protein: CASSLGRGGGYQETQYF. The chain employs TRBV5-4 and TRBJ2-5; D call uncertain. V was trimmed by 0 bases and J by 0 bases, leaving 15 bases between them. The CDR3 runs to 17 residues. The V gene's germline CDR1 is SGHNT and CDR2 YYREEE (reference sequence).

Worth noting for this clone: The sample contains more than one DNA sequence encoding this CDR3. The genes are TRBV3-1 (or the pseudogene TRBV3-2) and TRBJ2-3, with D unclear. V lost 4 bases to trimming and J lost 1 base, with 6 bases between them. This CDR3 is 13 amino acids long. Germline CDR1 LGHDT, CDR2 YNNKEL (reference sequence). The CDR3 bases are TGTGCCAGCAGCCCGACTGGCACAGATACGCAGTATTTT. This sequence encodes CASSPTGTDTQYF.

This clone was recorded once. The CDR3: CASSDTGDYGYTF. CDR3 bases: TGTGCCAGCAGTGACACAGGGGACTATGGCTACACCTTC. The gene calls are TRBV6-1 and TRBJ1-2, with 7 bases that match TRBD1. The V gene end was trimmed by 3 bases and the J gene end by 3 bases; junction bases not matched to a gene: 1. The germline CDR1 and CDR2 sequences are MNHNS and SASEGT. The CDR3 spans 13 residues.

The rearrangement uses TRBV6-6 and TRBJ1-1; tentatively, D is TRBD1 (6 bases). The germline gives CDR1 MNHNY, CDR2 SVGAGI (reference sequence). Between the trimmed V and J ends, which lost 6 bases and 7 bases, there was a span of 12 bases. CDR3 length: 12 amino acids. This CDR3 is CASRYTGIEAFF. CDR3 sequence (DNA): TGTGCCAGCAGGTATACAGGGATTGAAGCTTTCTTT.

This chain connects TRBV21-1 to TRBJ1-5; the table's D call of TRBD1 was not tested on the DNA. TRBV21-1 is listed as a pseudogene. The CDR3 spans 17 residues. CDR3: CASSADKTGSLNQPQHF. CDR3 nucleotide sequence: TGTGCCAGCAGCGCAGATAAGACAGGGTCCTTAAATCAGCCCCAGCATTTT.